The entry below gives a single TCR beta chain sequence along with its context. The antigen remains undetermined. A read error is likely, as this CDR3 ends without the conserved phenylalanine or tryptophan. This entry belongs to a study of cytomegalovirus exposure and HLA in healthy donors. In the PCR, 60 Vbeta and 13 Jbeta primers were used. TCRdb keeps only in-frame clones here, not all; method: immunoSEQ multiplex PCR. The sample shows 150,000 to 200,000 clones, about 77% of them seen only once. CDR1 SGHRS and CDR2 YFSETQ come from the germline V gene. This CDR3 spans 17 amino acids. Trimming at V came to 5 bases and at J to 2 bases, leaving 9 bases not matched to a gene. Study results and caveats: Immune exposure was documented only through CMV serostatus. An analysis done earlier found most TCR beta V segments productive about 87% or about 30% of the time. What was likely a sequencing artifact was a cluster of highly shared sequence variants.

The sequence derives from a young man in good health and CMV-seropositive. The V gene is TRBV5-1, the J gene TRBJ1-6; 8 nucleotides line up with TRBD1. The specimen sequenced was PBMCs. CDR3 protein: CASRTRTGCPYNSPLHL. Written as DNA, the CDR3 is TGCGCCAGCAGGACTAGGACAGGGTGCCCCTATAATTCACCCCTCCACCTT.